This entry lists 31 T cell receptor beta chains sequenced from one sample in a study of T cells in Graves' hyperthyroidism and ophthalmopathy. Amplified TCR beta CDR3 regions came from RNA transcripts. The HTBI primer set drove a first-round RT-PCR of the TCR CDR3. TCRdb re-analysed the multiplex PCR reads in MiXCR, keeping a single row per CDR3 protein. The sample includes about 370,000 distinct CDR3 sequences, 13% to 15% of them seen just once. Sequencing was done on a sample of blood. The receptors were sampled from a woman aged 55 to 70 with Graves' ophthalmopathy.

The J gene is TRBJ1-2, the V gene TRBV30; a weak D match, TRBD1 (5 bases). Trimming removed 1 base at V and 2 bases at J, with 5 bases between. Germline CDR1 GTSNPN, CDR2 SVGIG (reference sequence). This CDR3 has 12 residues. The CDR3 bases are TGTGCCTGGAGTGAGGGGAACTATGGCTACACCTTC. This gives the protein CAWSEGNYGYTF.

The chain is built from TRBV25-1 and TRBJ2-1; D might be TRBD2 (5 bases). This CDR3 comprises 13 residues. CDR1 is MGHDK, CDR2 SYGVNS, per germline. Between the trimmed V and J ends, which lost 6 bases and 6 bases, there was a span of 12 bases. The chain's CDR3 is CASRRAGVNEQFF. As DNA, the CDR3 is TGTGCCAGCAGGCGTGCCGGGGTCAATGAGCAGTTCTTC.

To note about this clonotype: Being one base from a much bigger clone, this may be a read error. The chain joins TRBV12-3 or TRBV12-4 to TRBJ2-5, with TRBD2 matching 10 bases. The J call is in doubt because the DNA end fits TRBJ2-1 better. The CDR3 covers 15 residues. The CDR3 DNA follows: TGTGCCAGCAGCTGGCTAGCGGGAGCCCAAGAGACCCAGTTCTTC. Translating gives CASSWLAGAQETQFF.

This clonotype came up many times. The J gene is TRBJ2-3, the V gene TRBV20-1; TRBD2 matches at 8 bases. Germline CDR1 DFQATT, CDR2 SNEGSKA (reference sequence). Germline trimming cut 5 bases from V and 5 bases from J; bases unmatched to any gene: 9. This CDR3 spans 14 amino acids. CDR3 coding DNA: TGCAGTGCTCAAAAAGCGGGAGCGGTAGATACGCAGTATTTT. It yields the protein CSAQKAGAVDTQYF.

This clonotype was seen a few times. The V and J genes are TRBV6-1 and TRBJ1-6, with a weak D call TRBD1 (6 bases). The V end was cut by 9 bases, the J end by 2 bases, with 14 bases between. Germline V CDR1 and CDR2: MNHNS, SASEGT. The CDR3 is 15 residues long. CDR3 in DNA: TGTGCCAGTAAACAGGGTGACCCCTATAATTCACCCCTCCACTTT. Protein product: CASKQGDPYNSPLHF.

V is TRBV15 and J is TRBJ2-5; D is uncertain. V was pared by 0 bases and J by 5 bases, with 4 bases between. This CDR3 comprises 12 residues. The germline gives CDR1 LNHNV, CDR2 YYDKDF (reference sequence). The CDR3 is CATSRDTETQYF. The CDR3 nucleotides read TGTGCCACCAGCAGAGATACCGAGACCCAGTACTTC.

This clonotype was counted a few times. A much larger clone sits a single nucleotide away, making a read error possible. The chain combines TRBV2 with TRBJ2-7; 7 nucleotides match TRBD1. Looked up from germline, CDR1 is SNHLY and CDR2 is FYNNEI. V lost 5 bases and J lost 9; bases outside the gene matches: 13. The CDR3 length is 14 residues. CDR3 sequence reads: CASSPLITGVGQYF. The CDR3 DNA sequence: TGTGCCAGCAGTCCCCTAATCACAGGGGTCGGGCAGTACTTC.

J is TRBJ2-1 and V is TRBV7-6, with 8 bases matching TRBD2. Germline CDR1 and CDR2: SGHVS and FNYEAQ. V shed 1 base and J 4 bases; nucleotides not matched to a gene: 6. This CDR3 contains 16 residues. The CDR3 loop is CASSLEIAGTYNEQFF. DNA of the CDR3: TGTGCCAGCAGCTTAGAAATAGCGGGGACTTACAATGAGCAGTTCTTC.

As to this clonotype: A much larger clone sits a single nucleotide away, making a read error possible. The CDR3, as DNA: TGTGCCAGCTCTCCCCAGGCGGTGGGGAACACTAAAGCTTTCTTT. Translating it yields CASSPQAVGNTKAFF. The genes are TRBV18 and TRBJ1-1; the D is unclear. In germline, CDR1 is KGHSH, CDR2 LQKENI. This CDR3 has 15 residues.

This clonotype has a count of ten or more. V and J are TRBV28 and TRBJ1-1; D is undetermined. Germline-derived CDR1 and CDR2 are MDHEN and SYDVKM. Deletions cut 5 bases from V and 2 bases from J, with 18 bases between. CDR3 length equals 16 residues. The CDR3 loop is CASSTWERVPNTEAFF. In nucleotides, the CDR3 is TGTGCCAGCAGTACGTGGGAGAGGGTCCCAAACACTGAAGCTTTCTTT.

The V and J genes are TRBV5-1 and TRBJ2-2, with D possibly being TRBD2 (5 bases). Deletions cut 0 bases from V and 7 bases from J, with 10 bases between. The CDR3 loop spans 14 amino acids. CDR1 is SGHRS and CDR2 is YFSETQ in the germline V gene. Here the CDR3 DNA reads TGCGCCAGCAGCTTGGTCCTAGGAGGCGGGGAGCTGTTTTTT. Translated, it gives CASSLVLGGGELFF.

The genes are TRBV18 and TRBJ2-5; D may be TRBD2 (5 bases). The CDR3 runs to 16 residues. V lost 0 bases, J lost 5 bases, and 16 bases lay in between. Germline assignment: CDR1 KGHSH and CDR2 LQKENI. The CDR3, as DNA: TGTGCCAGCTCACCACCGAATCCGGGGATTGGGGAGACCCAGTACTTC. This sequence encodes CASSPPNPGIGETQYF.

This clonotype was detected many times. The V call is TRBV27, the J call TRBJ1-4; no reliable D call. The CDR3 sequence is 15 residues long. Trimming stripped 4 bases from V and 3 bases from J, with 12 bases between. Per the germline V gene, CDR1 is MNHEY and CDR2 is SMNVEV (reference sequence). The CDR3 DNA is TGTGCCAGCAGTTATCAGGCGCCCCCTAATGAAAAACTGTTTTTT. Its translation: CASSYQAPPNEKLFF.

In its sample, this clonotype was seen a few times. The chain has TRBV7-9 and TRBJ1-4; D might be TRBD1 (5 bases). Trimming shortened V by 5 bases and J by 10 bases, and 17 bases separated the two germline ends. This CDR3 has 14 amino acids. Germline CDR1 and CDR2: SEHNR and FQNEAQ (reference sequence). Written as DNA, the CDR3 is TGTGCCAGCAGCCCAGCAGGACAACCTGGAAAACTGTTTTTT. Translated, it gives CASSPAGQPGKLFF. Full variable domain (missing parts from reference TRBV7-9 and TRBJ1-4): DTGVSQNPRHKITKRGQNVTFRCDPISEHNRLYWYRQTLGQGPEFLTYFQNEAQLEKSRLLSDRFSAERPKGSFSTLEIQRTEQGDSAMYLCASSPAGQPGKLFFGSGTQLSVL.

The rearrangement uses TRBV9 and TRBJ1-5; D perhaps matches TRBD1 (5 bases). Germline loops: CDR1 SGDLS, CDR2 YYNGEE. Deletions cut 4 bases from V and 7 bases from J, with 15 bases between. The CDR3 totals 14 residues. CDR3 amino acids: CASSPGGESQPQHF. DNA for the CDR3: TGTGCCAGCAGCCCCGGGGGGGAGAGCCAGCCCCAGCATTTT.

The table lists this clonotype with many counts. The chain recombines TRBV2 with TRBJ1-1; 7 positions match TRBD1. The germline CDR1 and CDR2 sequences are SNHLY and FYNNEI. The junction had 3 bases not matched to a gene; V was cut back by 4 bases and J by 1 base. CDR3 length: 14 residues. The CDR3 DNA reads TGTGCCAGCAGTGCTAACAGGGGGAACACTGAAGCTTTCTTT. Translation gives CASSANRGNTEAFF.

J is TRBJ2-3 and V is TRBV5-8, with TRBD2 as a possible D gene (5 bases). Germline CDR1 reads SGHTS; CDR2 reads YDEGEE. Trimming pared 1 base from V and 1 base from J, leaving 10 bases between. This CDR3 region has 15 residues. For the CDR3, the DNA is TGTGCCAGCAGCTTGCAAAGCGGTCGCACAGATACGCAGTATTTT. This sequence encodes CASSLQSGRTDTQYF.

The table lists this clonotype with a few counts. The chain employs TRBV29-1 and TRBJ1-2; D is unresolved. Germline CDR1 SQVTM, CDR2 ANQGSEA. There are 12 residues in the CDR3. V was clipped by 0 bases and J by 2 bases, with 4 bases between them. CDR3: CSVEERNYGYTF. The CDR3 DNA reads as TGCAGCGTTGAAGAGCGGAACTATGGCTACACCTTC.

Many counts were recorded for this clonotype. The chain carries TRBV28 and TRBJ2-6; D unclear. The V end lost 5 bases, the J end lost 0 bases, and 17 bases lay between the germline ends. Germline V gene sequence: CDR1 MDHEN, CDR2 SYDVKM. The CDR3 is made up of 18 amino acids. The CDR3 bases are TGTGCCAGCAGTGGGCAGACACTGTGGGCCTCTGGGGCCAACGTCCTGACTTTC. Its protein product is CASSGQTLWASGANVLTF.

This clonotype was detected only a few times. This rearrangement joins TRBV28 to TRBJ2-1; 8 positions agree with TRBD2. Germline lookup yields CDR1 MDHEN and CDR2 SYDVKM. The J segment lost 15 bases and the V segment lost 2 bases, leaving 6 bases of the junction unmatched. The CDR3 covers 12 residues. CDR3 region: CASSLPTSVAFF. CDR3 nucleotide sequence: TGTGCCAGCAGTTTACCGACTAGCGTGGCGTTCTTC.

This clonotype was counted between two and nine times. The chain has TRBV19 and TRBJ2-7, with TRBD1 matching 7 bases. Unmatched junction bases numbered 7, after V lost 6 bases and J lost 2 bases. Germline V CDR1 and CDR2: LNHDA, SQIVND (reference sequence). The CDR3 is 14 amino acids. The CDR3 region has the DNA TGTGCCAGTAGCCCACACAGGGGAACCTACGAGCAGTACTTC. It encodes CASSPHRGTYEQYF.

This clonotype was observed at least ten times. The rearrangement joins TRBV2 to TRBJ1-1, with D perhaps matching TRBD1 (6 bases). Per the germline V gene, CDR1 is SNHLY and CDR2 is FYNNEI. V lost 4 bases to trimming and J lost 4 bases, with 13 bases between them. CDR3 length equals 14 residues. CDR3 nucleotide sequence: TGTGCCAGCAGTGTGACAGGCTTTGGCACTGAAGCTTTCTTT. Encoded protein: CASSVTGFGTEAFF.

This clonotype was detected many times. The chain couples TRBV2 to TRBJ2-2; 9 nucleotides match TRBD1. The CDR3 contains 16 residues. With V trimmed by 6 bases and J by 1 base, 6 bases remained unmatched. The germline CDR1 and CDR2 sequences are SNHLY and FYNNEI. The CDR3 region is CASSAPGQGNTGELFF. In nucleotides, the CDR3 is TGTGCCAGCAGCGCTCCGGGACAGGGGAACACCGGGGAGCTGTTTTTT.

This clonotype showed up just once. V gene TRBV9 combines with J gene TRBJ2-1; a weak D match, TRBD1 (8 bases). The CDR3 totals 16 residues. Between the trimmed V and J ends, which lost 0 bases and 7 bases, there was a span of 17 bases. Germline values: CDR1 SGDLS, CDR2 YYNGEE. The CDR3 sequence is CASSVDGGQGGNEQFF. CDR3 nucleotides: TGTGCCAGCAGCGTAGACGGAGGACAGGGAGGGAATGAGCAGTTCTTC.

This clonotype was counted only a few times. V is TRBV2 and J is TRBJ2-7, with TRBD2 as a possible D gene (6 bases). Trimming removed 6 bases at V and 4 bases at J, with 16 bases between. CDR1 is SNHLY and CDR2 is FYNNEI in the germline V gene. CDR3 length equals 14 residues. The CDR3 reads CASRGSGTPYEQYF. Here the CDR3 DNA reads TGTGCCAGCAGGGGGTCCGGGACTCCATACGAGCAGTACTTC.

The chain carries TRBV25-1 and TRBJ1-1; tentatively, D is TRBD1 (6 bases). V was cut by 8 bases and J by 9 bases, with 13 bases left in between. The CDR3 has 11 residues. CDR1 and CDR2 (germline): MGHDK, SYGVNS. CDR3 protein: CASGHRVKAFF. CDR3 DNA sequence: TGTGCCAGCGGACACAGGGTTAAAGCTTTCTTT.

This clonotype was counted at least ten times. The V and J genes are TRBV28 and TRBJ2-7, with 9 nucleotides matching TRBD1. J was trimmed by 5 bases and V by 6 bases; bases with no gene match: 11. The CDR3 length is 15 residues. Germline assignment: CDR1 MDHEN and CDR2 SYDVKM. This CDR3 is CASRPPGTGIHEQYF. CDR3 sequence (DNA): TGTGCCAGCAGACCCCCCGGGACAGGGATCCACGAGCAGTACTTC. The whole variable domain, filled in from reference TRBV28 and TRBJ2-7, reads DVKVTQSSRYLVKRTGEKVFLECVQDMDHENMFWYRQDPGLGLRLIYFSYDVKMKEKGDIPEGYSVSREKKERFSLILESASTNQTSMYLCASRPPGTGIHEQYFGPGTRLTVT.

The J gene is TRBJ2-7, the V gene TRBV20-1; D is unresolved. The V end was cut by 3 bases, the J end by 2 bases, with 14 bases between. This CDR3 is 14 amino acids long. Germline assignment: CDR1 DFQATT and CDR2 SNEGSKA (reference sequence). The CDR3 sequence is CSARGVGQTYEQYF. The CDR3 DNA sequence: TGCAGTGCTAGGGGTGTTGGGCAGACCTACGAGCAGTACTTC.

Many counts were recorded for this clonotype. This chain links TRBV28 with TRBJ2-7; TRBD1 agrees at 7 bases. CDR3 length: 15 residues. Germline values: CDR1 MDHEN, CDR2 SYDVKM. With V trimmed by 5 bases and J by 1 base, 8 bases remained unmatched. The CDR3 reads CASSTRQGRSYEQYF. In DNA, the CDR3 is TGTGCCAGCAGTACCAGACAGGGTCGTTCCTACGAGCAGTACTTC.

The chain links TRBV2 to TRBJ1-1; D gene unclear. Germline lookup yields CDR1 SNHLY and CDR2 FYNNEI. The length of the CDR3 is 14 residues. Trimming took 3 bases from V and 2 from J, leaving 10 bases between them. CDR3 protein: CASSEQGYNTEAFF. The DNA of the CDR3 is TGTGCCAGCAGTGAGCAAGGTTATAACACTGAAGCTTTCTTT.

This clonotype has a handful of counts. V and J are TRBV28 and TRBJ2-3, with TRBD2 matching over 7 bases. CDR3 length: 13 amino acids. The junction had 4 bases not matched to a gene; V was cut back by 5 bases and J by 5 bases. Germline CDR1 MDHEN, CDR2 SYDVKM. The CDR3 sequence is CASSPRTRDTQYF. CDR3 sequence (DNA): TGTGCCAGCAGTCCCCGGACTAGAGATACGCAGTATTTT.